The rows below give T cell receptor beta chains drawn from one sample of a study of cytomegalovirus exposure and HLA in healthy donors. The method was immunoSEQ multiplex PCR; TCRdb's version includes in-frame clones alone and lacks a portion of them. The table includes 90,000 to 130,000 clones, roughly 80% detected once. The sample was PBMCs. These TCRs come from a man aged 25 to 40 in good health and CMV-seropositive. Each CDR3 is given with its conserved first and last residue. The D gene is left open where the match is weak. Clone size appears in some rows only: once, few, many, or a class for an expanded clone.

cdr3_nt cdr3_aa clone_size cdr3_length j_call d_call v_call
TGTGCCACCAGCGGCAGGACGAACACCGGGGAGCTGTTTTTT CATSGRTNTGELFF - 14 TRBJ2-2 - TRBV15
TGTGCCAGTAGGAGACAGACAGGGTCGAAAAACATTCAGTACTTC CASRRQTGSKNIQYF once 15 TRBJ2-4 TRBD1 TRBV19
TGTGCCAGCAGCCAACTCAGGGTGGCAGATACGCAGTATTTT CASSQLRVADTQYF - 14 TRBJ2-3 - TRBV14
TGCGCCAGCAGCCCGGGGGACTACCCTCGGGAGCAGTTCTTC CASSPGDYPREQFF many 14 TRBJ2-1 TRBD2 TRBV5-1
TGCGCCAGCAGTGAGTCTTACGGGGGGGCTGAGACCCAGTACTTC CASSESYGGAETQYF - 15 TRBJ2-5 TRBD2 TRBV10-2
TGTGCCAGCAGTTTAACCCCCTACGAGCAGTACTTC CASSLTPYEQYF - 12 TRBJ2-7 - TRBV28
TGTGCCAGCAGTTTATACCCAGCGGGGCAATCGGATACGCAGTATTTT CASSLYPAGQSDTQYF - 16 TRBJ2-3 TRBD2 TRBV27
TGTGCCTGGAGTTTTGACAGCCGCACTGAAGCTTTCTTT CAWSFDSRTEAFF - 13 TRBJ1-1 - TRBV30
TGTGCCTTAGAGGGGACAGGGGAGACCTACGAGCAGTACTTC CALEGTGETYEQYF - 14 TRBJ2-7 TRBD1 TRBV30
TGCGCCAGCAGCGTCCAGTTAGCGGCAGGTAGCTCCTACGAGCAGTACTTC CASSVQLAAGSSYEQYF - 17 TRBJ2-7 - TRBV5-1
TGTGCCAGCAGCTCAGAAACAGGGTTTCCCGGGGAGCTGTTTTTT CASSSETGFPGELFF - 15 TRBJ2-2 - TRBV7-2
TGTGCCAGCAGACTAAAGGGGGGGGGCTATGGCTACACCTTC CASRLKGGGYGYTF - 14 TRBJ1-2 - TRBV5-4
TGTGCCAGCAGCCCCCGCTTAGCGGGGGGTCGGGATACGCAGTATTTT CASSPRLAGGRDTQYF - 16 TRBJ2-3 TRBD2 TRBV7-8
TGTGCCAGCAGCCAATCTCAAACCGGGACAGGGCGAGAGACCCAGTACTTC CASSQSQTGTGRETQYF - 17 TRBJ2-5 TRBD1 TRBV4-2
TGTGCCAGCAGTTTATGGCCCAGCGGGGGGGCGGAGACCCAGTACTTC CASSLWPSGGAETQYF few 16 TRBJ2-5 TRBD2 TRBV28
TGTGCCAGCAGCTCCCGGGACAGGAGAACCGGGGAGCTGTTTTTT CASSSRDRRTGELFF - 15 TRBJ2-2 TRBD1 TRBV7-8